The entry below describes one TCR beta chain. Germline V CDR1 and CDR2: DFQATT, SNEGSKA (reference sequence). V lost 1 base to trimming and J lost 0 bases, with 28 bases between them. The CDR3 is made up of 21 amino acids. The sample is drawn from a study of blood T cells in healthy people across ages. Turning to the study itself: In model experiments, template switching was able to capture about one barcoded beta molecule for every two T cells that were present.

The authors ran a second PCR of about 7 to 11 cycles using a sample-barcoded 5' primer and a J-beta primer mix. TCRdb re-called the 5' RACE reads with MiXCR, one entry per CDR3 protein. The sample includes under 850,000 distinct CDR3 sequences, 36% of them seen just once. The sample taken for sequencing was blood. The chain carries TRBV20-1 and TRBJ1-5, with D possibly TRBD1 on 6 matching bases. This sequence originates from a man between 18 and 35 years old in good health. CDR3 nucleotide sequence: TGCAGTGCTAGAGTGTCCGGGGGCGCGAGCCATTGGATGAATAGCAATCAGCCCCAGCATTTT. It translates to CSARVSGGASHWMNSNQPQHF.